The source of this TCR beta chain is a study of T cells in Graves' hyperthyroidism and ophthalmopathy. The overall study: At the time of initial diagnosis and before any treatment, peripheral blood was collected.

Study-level points and caveats: Within blood appeared most thyroid clonotypes that had expanded above 0.001.

The germline gives CDR1 GTSNPN, CDR2 SVGIG (reference sequence). The CDR3 totals 13 residues. V trimming: 5 bases; J trimming: 4 bases; junction bases outside the gene matches: 3. Details on this clonotype: The antigen is undetermined.

The CDR3 regions of TCR beta were amplified from RNA transcripts. First-round RT-PCR with HTBI primers amplified the TCR CDR3 region. Via MiXCR, TCRdb re-called the multiplex PCR reads, giving one row per CDR3 protein. The repertoire has 490,000 or so distinct CDR3 sequences, roughly 21% of them found once; the top ten carry 45% to 50%. A NOSPECS grade of at least 4, a Clinical Activity Score of at least 3 and duration under 3 months were recorded in ophthalmopathy patients. Exclusion followed for patients with uncontrolled infection, other autoimmune disease, pregnancy or lactation. This TCR was recovered from a man between 40 and 49 years old with Graves' ophthalmopathy. The chain joins TRBV30 to TRBJ1-2, with 11 bases lining up with TRBD1. The specimen was blood. CDR3 sequence reads: CAWWDRGIYGYTF. In DNA, the CDR3 is TGTGCCTGGTGGGACAGGGGGATCTATGGCTACACCTTC.